A single sample gave rise to the 28 T cell receptor beta chains below, sequenced in a study of blood T cell repertoires in COVID-19. Sequenced by immunoSEQ multiplex PCR; TCRdb stores in-frame clones only, minus some. The sample yields some 350,000 clones, about 88% seen once. Material for sequencing was PBMCs or T cells enriched from blood (not recorded which). These receptors were collected from a woman aged 25 to 39 who had recovered from COVID-19.

The chain recombines TRBV6-5 with TRBJ1-2; D remains ambiguous. This CDR3 spans 14 amino acids. Germline V gene lookup returns CDR1 MNHEY and CDR2 SVGAGI. The V and J ends lost 4 bases and 5 bases respectively, with 14 bases between them. The CDR3 here is CASSFGRNSYGYTF. The CDR3 nucleotides read TGTGCCAGCAGTTTTGGGAGAAATAGTTATGGCTACACCTTC.

J is TRBJ2-7 and V is TRBV27, with 8 bases fitting TRBD2. Germline CDR1 reads MNHEY; CDR2 reads SMNVEV (reference sequence). The CDR3 length is 14 residues. V lost 6 bases, J lost 0 bases, and 4 bases stayed unmatched. The CDR3 DNA reads TGTGCCAGCAGGGAGAGCGGGAGCTCCTACGAGCAGTACTTC. As protein: CASRESGSSYEQYF.

V usage is TRBV2 and J usage is TRBJ2-1; maybe TRBD2 (6 bases). The ends were cut back, 11 bases at V and 10 bases at J, with 15 bases in the middle. This CDR3 is built from 11 residues. The germline gives CDR1 SNHLY, CDR2 FYNNEI. CDR3 region: CAGPLAGEQFF. DNA of the CDR3: TGTGCCGGACCTCTGGCGGGAGAGCAGTTCTTC.

V and J are TRBV19 and TRBJ2-5, with 8 positions matching TRBD2. The CDR3 extends over 17 amino acids. V trimming: 8 bases; J trimming: 5 bases; junction bases outside the gene matches: 19. Germline CDR1 is LNHDA and CDR2 is SQIVND (reference sequence). CDR3 coding DNA: TGTGCCAGTCGAAGGGGTACGGGAGCGGGGGATTATGAGACCCAGTACTTC. Protein sequence: CASRRGTGAGDYETQYF.

The J gene is TRBJ1-2, the V gene TRBV9, with 7 nucleotides matching TRBD1. The ends lost 0 bases at V and 5 bases at J; junction bases unmatched: 1. Germline lookup yields CDR1 SGDLS and CDR2 YYNGEE. There are 13 residues in the CDR3. The CDR3 region has the DNA TGTGCCAGCAGCGTAGAGGGACAGTATGGCTACACCTTC. Protein sequence: CASSVEGQYGYTF.

This chain uses TRBV13 with TRBJ2-7; tentative D call: TRBD2 (6 bases). Between the trimmed V and J ends, which lost 5 bases and 3 bases, there was a span of 8 bases. The CDR3 loop spans 12 amino acids. CDR1 and CDR2 (germline): PRHDT, FYEKMQ (reference sequence). Here the CDR3 reads CASSETSYEQYF. The CDR3 DNA is TGTGCCAGCAGCGAGACTAGCTACGAGCAGTACTTC.

V and J are TRBV7-9 and TRBJ2-7, with D perhaps TRBD1 (6 bases). V gave up 5 bases and J gave up 1 base, with 12 bases separating them. Germline CDR1 and CDR2: SEHNR and FQNEAQ (reference sequence). This CDR3 has 14 residues. CDR3 in DNA: TGTGCCAGCAGCGGCCGACAGGCATCCTACGAGCAGTACTTC. This sequence encodes CASSGRQASYEQYF.

This clone has only one observation. An end of the junction differs from the germline gene, which may be a read error. The chain combines TRBV6-1 with TRBJ1-5; 10 bases agree with TRBD1. CDR1 is MNHNS and CDR2 is SASEGT in the germline V gene. This CDR3 comprises 14 residues. CDR3 protein: CASSDPGQGPKTDF. CDR3 nucleotides: TGTGCCAGCAGTGATCCGGGACAGGGGCCCAAGACGGATTTT.

The chain employs TRBV21-1 and TRBJ2-7; no check of the table's D call, TRBD1, against the DNA was made. TRBV21-1 is labeled a pseudogene. The CDR3 sequence is 16 residues long. The CDR3 sequence is CASYPTEGQGGDEQYF. The CDR3 nucleotides read TGTGCCAGCTACCCAACAGAGGGACAGGGGGGCGACGAGCAGTACTTC.

The rearrangement joins TRBV28 to TRBJ2-1; 10 nucleotides line up with TRBD1. CDR3 length equals 15 residues. Trimming at V came to 6 bases and at J to 4 bases, leaving 6 bases not matched to a gene. Looked up from germline, CDR1 is MDHEN and CDR2 is SYDVKM. The DNA of the CDR3 is TGTGCCAGCAGGCCCGGGACAGGGGTTTACAATGAGCAGTTCTTC. The encoded protein is CASRPGTGVYNEQFF.

The genes are TRBV3-1 (or the pseudogene TRBV3-2) and TRBJ2-1; 13 bases align to TRBD2. The junction had 3 bases not matched to a gene; V was cut back by 1 base and J by 6 bases. This CDR3 is built from 16 residues. CDR1 is LGHDT, CDR2 YNNKEL, per germline (reference sequence). The chain's CDR3 is CASSQVRLAGGNEQFF. The CDR3 DNA reads as TGTGCCAGCAGCCAAGTTAGACTAGCGGGAGGCAATGAGCAGTTCTTC.

This rearrangement joins TRBV12-3 or TRBV12-4 to TRBJ1-1; D is undetermined. V lost 6 bases and J lost 3, with 11 bases in between. The CDR3 loop spans 13 amino acids. The CDR3 protein is CASRRNRYTEAFF. The CDR3 nucleotides are TGTGCCAGCAGGCGGAATAGATACACTGAAGCTTTCTTT.

This sequence joins TRBV7-2 and TRBJ1-3, with D tentatively TRBD1 (5 bases). The CDR3 totals 16 residues. V was pared by 4 bases and J by 0 bases, with 13 bases between. Germline V gives CDR1 SGHTA, CDR2 FQGNSA. Here the CDR3 DNA reads TGTGCCAGCAGCTGGGGGGGGGTCAGCTCTGGAAACACCATATATTTT. This translates into CASSWGGVSSGNTIYF.

The V call is TRBV6-5, the J call TRBJ1-5; D gene uncertain. This CDR3 region has 14 residues. The V end lost 2 bases, the J end lost 3 bases, and 8 bases lay between the germline ends. Germline values: CDR1 MNHEY, CDR2 SVGAGI. CDR3 protein: CASSYAANNQPQHF. Here the CDR3 DNA reads TGTGCCAGCAGTTACGCGGCAAACAATCAGCCCCAGCATTTT.

This chain connects TRBV12-5 to TRBJ2-5, with D unclear. Germline values: CDR1 LGHNT, CDR2 FRNRAP. Trimming pared 1 base from V and 3 bases from J, leaving 6 bases between. This CDR3 contains 13 residues. The CDR3 loop is CASGLGLEETQYF. Here the CDR3 DNA reads TGTGCTAGTGGTTTGGGACTGGAAGAGACCCAGTACTTC.

This sequence joins TRBV5-1 and TRBJ2-2, with D possibly being TRBD1 (5 bases). Germline V lookup: CDR1 SGHRS, CDR2 YFSETQ. V gave up 6 bases and J gave up 6 bases, with 12 bases separating them. The CDR3 sequence is 13 residues long. CDR3 DNA: TGCGCCAGCAACCCCCAGGGTGCCGGGGAGCTGTTTTTT. Amino acid sequence: CASNPQGAGELFF.

This clone was counted a single time. CDR3 DNA: TGTGCCAGCAGTTTGTTACAGGGGGTAGGCAATGAGCAGTTCTTC. It encodes CASSLLQGVGNEQFF. The chain recombines TRBV27 with TRBJ2-1; the match to TRBD1 covers 8 bases. The CDR3 loop spans 15 amino acids. The V gene end was trimmed by 3 bases and the J gene end by 6 bases; junction bases not matched to a gene: 7. Germline V gives CDR1 MNHEY, CDR2 SMNVEV (reference sequence).

The rearrangement joins TRBV5-6 to TRBJ2-5, with D unresolved. Trimming cost V 0 bases and J 3 bases, with 6 bases left between them. CDR3 length equals 13 residues. CDR1 is SGHDT, CDR2 YYEEEE, per germline. The CDR3 region has the DNA TGTGCCAGCAGCTTGGAACCGGAAGAGACCCAGTACTTC. Its protein is CASSLEPEETQYF.

In this sample, this clone turned up once. This chain links TRBV19 with TRBJ1-2, with 9 nucleotides matching TRBD1. J lost 8 bases, V lost 4 bases, and 14 bases had no gene match. CDR1 is LNHDA and CDR2 is SQIVND in the germline V gene (reference sequence). This CDR3 is built from 16 residues. CDR3 amino acids: CASSTDAGQGLRGYTF. CDR3 DNA sequence: TGTGCCAGTAGTACCGACGCGGGACAGGGATTACGCGGCTACACCTTC. The full variable domain, with the rest looked up from reference TRBV19 and TRBJ1-2, is DGGITQSPKYLFRKEGQNVTLSCEQNLNHDAMYWYRQDPGQGLRLIYYSQIVNDFQKGDIAEGYSVSREKKESFPLTVTSAQKNPTAFYLCASSTDAGQGLRGYTFGSGTRLTVV.

The gene calls are TRBV7-8 and TRBJ1-1; D remains ambiguous. The CDR3 has 13 residues. Germline assignment: CDR1 SGHVS and CDR2 FQNEAQ. The V gene lost 4 bases and the J gene lost 6 bases, with 12 bases spanning the gap. The CDR3 bases are TGTGCCAGCAGCTCCACAATGTTTGCTGAAGCTTTCTTT. Its translation is CASSSTMFAEAFF. The full variable domain, completed using reference TRBV7-8 and TRBJ1-1, is GAGVSQSPRYKVAKRGQDVALRCDPISGHVSLFWYQQALGQGPEFLTYFQNEAQLDKSGLPSDRFFAERPEGSVSTLKIQRTQQEDSAVYLCASSSTMFAEAFFGQGTRLTVV.

V and J are TRBV7-6 and TRBJ2-1, with TRBD2 matching 9 bases. The CDR3 sequence is 15 residues long. CDR1 SGHVS and CDR2 FNYEAQ come from the germline V gene. V shed 2 bases, J shed 6 bases, and the junction held 5 bases outside the gene matches. The CDR3 reads CASSLPAGGLNEQFF. As DNA, the CDR3 is TGTGCCAGCAGCTTACCTGCGGGAGGGCTCAATGAGCAGTTCTTC.

The chain recombines TRBV5-1 with TRBJ2-3; D not resolved. Germline lookup yields CDR1 SGHRS and CDR2 YFSETQ. The CDR3 runs to 13 residues. Trimming cost V 1 base and J 2 bases, with 5 bases left between them. The CDR3 nucleotides read TGCGCCAGCAGCTTGCGGTCCACAGATACGCAGTATTTT. Amino acid sequence: CASSLRSTDTQYF.

This clone is a singleton in its sample. This chain connects TRBV4-1 to TRBJ1-2; TRBD1 aligns across 10 bases. The CDR3 extends over 14 amino acids. V lost 1 base and J lost 4; bases outside the gene matches: 0. CDR1 is MGHRA, CDR2 YSYEKL, per germline. The CDR3 sequence: CASSQGDRGYGYTF. The CDR3 region has the DNA TGCGCCAGCAGCCAAGGGGACAGGGGCTATGGCTACACCTTC.

The chain couples TRBV21-1 to TRBJ1-5. TRBV21-1 is classified as a pseudogene. The CDR3 covers 15 residues. CDR3 sequence (DNA): TGTGCCATCGCGGGGGGGCAAGATAGCAATCAGCCCCAGCATTTT. Protein: CAIAGGQDSNQPQHF.

This chain uses TRBV28 with TRBJ2-1, with 9 bases fitting TRBD2. Germline assignment: CDR1 MDHEN and CDR2 SYDVKM. CDR3 size: 16 residues. The J segment lost 6 bases and the V segment lost 4 bases, leaving 10 bases of the junction unmatched. CDR3 bases: TGTGCCAGCAGTTCCCCCCCAGCGGGAGGTTCCAATGAGCAGTTCTTC. It codes for CASSSPPAGGSNEQFF. Based on the CDR3 plus reference TRBV28 and TRBJ2-1, the full variable domain is DVKVTQSSRYLVKRTGEKVFLECVQDMDHENMFWYRQDPGLGLRLIYFSYDVKMKEKGDIPEGYSVSREKKERFSLILESASTNQTSMYLCASSSPPAGGSNEQFFGPGTRLTVL.

The gene calls are TRBV28 and TRBJ2-1; D remains unclear. The CDR3 is 12 amino acids. V lost 1 base, J lost 7 bases, and 5 bases lay in between. Germline V CDR1 and CDR2: MDHEN, SYDVKM. Written as DNA, the CDR3 is TGTGCCAGCAGTTTATTTCCTAATGAGCAGTTCTTC. It translates to CASSLFPNEQFF. The full variable domain, with the rest looked up from reference TRBV28 and TRBJ2-1, is DVKVTQSSRYLVKRTGEKVFLECVQDMDHENMFWYRQDPGLGLRLIYFSYDVKMKEKGDIPEGYSVSREKKERFSLILESASTNQTSMYLCASSLFPNEQFFGPGTRLTVL.

The chain employs TRBV3-1 (or the pseudogene TRBV3-2) and TRBJ1-1; 10 nucleotides line up with TRBD1. This CDR3 has 14 residues. V dropped 4 bases and J dropped 8; count of bases not matched to a gene: 7. Looked up from germline, CDR1 is LGHDT and CDR2 is YNNKEL (reference sequence). CDR3 DNA sequence: TGTGCCAGCAGCCTCGGGACAGGGGACCCCGAAGCTTTCTTT. As protein: CASSLGTGDPEAFF.

The V call is TRBV4-1, the J call TRBJ2-5; TRBD2 might be the D (6 bases). The CDR3 length is 14 residues. Germline V CDR1 and CDR2: MGHRA, YSYEKL. Trimming took 4 bases from V and 5 from J, leaving 14 bases between them. The CDR3 loop reads CASSPTGVRETQYF. The DNA of the CDR3 is TGCGCCAGCAGCCCGACGGGGGTACGCGAGACCCAGTACTTC.